This entry lists 16 T cell receptor beta chains sequenced from one sample in a study of CD4 and CD8 cells across lung adenocarcinoma regions (dated by TCRdb to 2017 to 2018). The library was made by PCR. Sequenced using a HiSeq X Ten. TCRdb itself trimmed the public reads at Q25 with fastp, ran MiXCR and retained productive beta chains. Duplicate CDR3 protein sequences are folded into a single record with the most common DNA and genes. This sample lists over 10,000 distinct CDR3 sequences; approximately 50% were detected once. The ten largest clones take up about 33% of the sample. Sequenced: CD8+ T cells from the center of a lung tumor. The cell subset or site label on this specimen signifies: tumor center region. All receptors derive from a female donor with lung adenocarcinoma. The CD4 and CD8 labels of this study may be unreliable.

J is TRBJ2-4 and V is TRBV6-8; TRBD1 matches 8 bases. This CDR3 region has 16 residues. The germline V gene encodes CDR1 MNHGY and CDR2 SAAAGT. CDR3 in DNA: TGTCTGTGCCGCCTCAGGGGGCTGCGAGCCAAAAACATTCAGTACTTC. It codes for CLCRLRGLRAKNIQYF.

This clonotype appeared many times. J is TRBJ2-5 and V is TRBV7-6; D perhaps matches TRBD2 (7 bases). The DNA end favors TRBJ2-7, so the J call may be wrong. The CDR3 runs to 13 residues. CDR1 is SGHVS and CDR2 is FNYEAQ in the germline V gene. The CDR3 loop reads CASSSGGPYEQYF. The CDR3 DNA is TGTGCCAGCAGCTCCGGGGGGCCCTACGAGCAGTACTTC.

This clonotype has at least ten counts. The V gene is TRBV25-1, the J gene TRBJ2-5; D might be TRBD1 (6 bases). In germline, CDR1 is MGHDK, CDR2 SYGVNS. Trimming cost V 8 bases and J 1 base, with 20 bases left between them. The CDR3 spans 16 residues. For the CDR3, the DNA is TGTGCCAGCGGCTCCTGGGAAGGGGGAATCCAAGAGACCCAGTACTTC. It codes for CASGSWEGGIQETQYF.

In its sample, this clonotype is medium-sized. DNA of the CDR3: TGTGCCAGCAGTCCTCCCGAGCGGGGGCTCCAAGAGACCCAGTACTTC. Its translation: CASSPPERGLQETQYF. The genes are TRBV6-1 and TRBJ2-5; 8 bases are a match to TRBD2. Germline CDR1 reads MNHNS; CDR2 reads SASEGT. This CDR3 has 16 amino acids. With 5 bases clipped from V and 1 base from J, the junction kept 9 bases outside the gene matches.

V and J are TRBV6-1 and TRBJ2-5; TRBD1 agrees at 10 bases. The J call may be in error: the DNA end matches TRBJ2-1 better. Germline CDR1 MNHNS, CDR2 SASEGT. The CDR3 is made up of 14 amino acids. CDR3 DNA: TGTGCCAGCAGTAATGGAGGACAGGGGGAGACCCAGTTCTTC. Protein product: CASSNGGQGETQFF.

This chain connects TRBV6-1 to TRBJ2-2; D perhaps matches TRBD1 (6 bases). There are 14 residues in the CDR3. Trimming removed 5 bases at V and 16 bases at J, with 23 bases between. Per germline, CDR1 MNHNS and CDR2 SASEGT. CDR3 nucleotides: TGTGCCAGCAGTCAGGGAATTGGAGCAGGGGCGCAGTTTTTT. The encoded protein is CASSQGIGAGAQFF.

CDR3 loop: CASSYKVAGREQFF. CDR3 DNA sequence: TGTGCCAGCAGTTATAAGGTTGCGGGACGGGAGCAGTTCTTC. The genes are TRBV6-5 and TRBJ2-1; TRBD2 is a possible D gene (6 bases). The germline V gene encodes CDR1 MNHEY and CDR2 SVGAGI. Trimming took off 3 bases at V and 10 bases at J, with 16 bases between the two ends. This CDR3 has 14 residues.

The chain couples TRBV27 to TRBJ2-5; 8 nucleotides line up with TRBD2. The junction had 7 bases not matched to a gene; V was cut back by 4 bases and J by 9 bases. CDR1 is MNHEY, CDR2 SMNVEV, per germline (reference sequence). CDR3 length equals 13 residues. CDR3 residues: CASSSRGGTAQYF. DNA of the CDR3: TGTGCCAGCAGTTCCCGGGGGGGCACGGCCCAGTACTTC.

The chain joins TRBV25-1 to TRBJ2-1, with 8 bases that match TRBD1. The J call is doubtful: the DNA matches TRBJ2-7 better. The CDR3 totals 14 residues. Germline V gene sequence: CDR1 MGHDK, CDR2 SYGVNS. The CDR3 bases are TGTGCCAGCAGTCTCGAACAGGGGGCCTACGAGCAGTACTTC. The encoded protein is CASSLEQGAYEQYF.

On this clonotype: An end of the junction does not agree with germline; a read error may underlie this. J is TRBJ2-3 and V is TRBV6-1; D is unresolved. Germline CDR1 and CDR2: MNHNS and SASEGT. The CDR3 totals 16 residues. CDR3 amino acids: CFSRRIGRPTPDTQYF. Here the CDR3 DNA reads TGTTTTAGCAGGCGGATCGGGCGCCCAACCCCAGATACGCAGTACTTT.

J is TRBJ2-5 and V is TRBV6-1; perhaps TRBD1 as D (8 bases). V gave up 10 bases and J gave up 4 bases, with 13 bases separating them. This CDR3 comprises 12 residues. The germline CDR1 and CDR2 sequences are MNHNS and SASEGT. This CDR3 is CATNRGGETQYF. DNA of the CDR3: TGTGCCACCAACAGGGGGGGAGAGACCCAGTACTTC.

This clonotype was recorded only once. The rearrangement links TRBV9 to TRBJ2-5; 13 nucleotides match TRBD2. With V trimmed by 3 bases and J by 5 bases, 1 base remained unmatched. The CDR3 consists of 14 residues. Germline V gives CDR1 SGDLS, CDR2 YYNGEE. The CDR3 DNA reads as TGTGCCAGCAGCGGGACTAGCGGGGGCGAGACCCAGTACTTC. This codes for CASSGTSGGETQYF.

V and J are TRBV4-1 and TRBJ2-5; 12 positions match TRBD2. With V trimmed by 4 bases and J by 1 base, 4 bases remained unmatched. The CDR3 runs to 16 residues. Germline-derived CDR1 and CDR2 are MGHRA and YSYEKL. The CDR3 region is CASSPQTSGGQETQYF. The CDR3 bases are TGCGCCAGCAGCCCCCAGACTAGCGGGGGCCAAGAGACCCAGTACTTC.

The genes are TRBV6-1 and TRBJ2-3; a possible D gene is TRBD2 (7 bases). The CDR3 is 17 residues long. V was clipped by 3 bases and J by 6 bases, with 22 bases between them. The germline gives CDR1 MNHNS, CDR2 SASEGT. In nucleotides, the CDR3 is TGTGCCAGCAGTGACCATTGGAGGGGGGGTGTTAGTGATACGCAGTATTTT. This translates into CASSDHWRGGVSDTQYF.

About this clonotype: The junction does not match germline at one end; this may be a read error. This chain joins TRBV6-1 and TRBJ2-5; the D call may be TRBD1 or TRBD2 (5 bases each). Germline loops: CDR1 MNHNS, CDR2 SASEGT. This CDR3 is built from 20 residues. The DNA of the CDR3 is TGTGCCAGCAGTGAACAGGCTAGGGGCATAGGCGGGCGTGGCAAAGAGACCCAGTATTTC. Amino acid sequence: CASSEQARGIGGRGKETQYF.

The J gene is TRBJ2-1, the V gene TRBV12-3 or TRBV12-4; 15 bases line up with TRBD2. This CDR3 has 18 residues. V was clipped by 6 bases and J by 1 base; unmatched bases: 7. The CDR3, as DNA: TGTGCCAGCAGCCGGACTAGCGGGGGGGTTTGGTCCTACAATGAGCAGTTCTTC. This sequence encodes CASSRTSGGVWSYNEQFF.